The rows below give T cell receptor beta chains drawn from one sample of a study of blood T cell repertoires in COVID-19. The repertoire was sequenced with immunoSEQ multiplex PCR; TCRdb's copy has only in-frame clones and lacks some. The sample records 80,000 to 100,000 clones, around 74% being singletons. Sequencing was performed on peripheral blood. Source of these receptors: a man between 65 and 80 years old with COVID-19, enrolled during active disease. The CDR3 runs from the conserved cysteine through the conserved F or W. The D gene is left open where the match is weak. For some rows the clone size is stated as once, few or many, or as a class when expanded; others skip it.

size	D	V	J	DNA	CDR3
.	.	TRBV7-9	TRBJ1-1	TGTGCCAGCAGCTTAGGGCTTGGCGGGGAACTGACTGAAGCTTTCTTT	CASSLGLGGELTEAFF
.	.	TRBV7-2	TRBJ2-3	TGTGCCAGCAGCTTAGCCTCTAGCACAGATACGCAGTATTTT	CASSLASSTDTQYF
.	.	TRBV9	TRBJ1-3	TGTGCCAGCAGCCCCCTGACTTCCTCTGGAAACACCATATATTTT	CASSPLTSSGNTIYF
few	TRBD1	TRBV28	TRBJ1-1	TGTGCCAGCCACACGTATACGGCAGGGGGAACTGAAGCTTTCTTT	CASHTYTAGGTEAFF
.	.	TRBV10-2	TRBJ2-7	TGCGCCAGCAGTGAACAGGGACGCGAGCAGTACTTC	CASSEQGREQYF
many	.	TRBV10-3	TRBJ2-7	TGTGCCATCAAGGCGGGACGCCTCTCCTACGAGCAGTACTTC	CAIKAGRLSYEQYF
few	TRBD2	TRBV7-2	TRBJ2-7	TGTGCCAGCAGCGCAGGACTAGCCGAGTACGAGCAGTACTTC	CASSAGLAEYEQYF
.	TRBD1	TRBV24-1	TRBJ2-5	TGTGCCACCAGTGATTTGCAGGGGGCGCGGGAGACCCAGTACTTC	CATSDLQGARETQYF
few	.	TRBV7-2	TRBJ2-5	TGTGCCAGCAGCCTAGAAATATACAGGTACCAAGAGACCCAGTACTTC	CASSLEIYRYQETQYF
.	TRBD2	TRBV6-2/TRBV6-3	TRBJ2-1	TGTGCCAGCAGTTACAGGTTGGGCGGGAGATACACAAGTAATGAGCAGTTCTTC	CASSYRLGGRYTSNEQFF
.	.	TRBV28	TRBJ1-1	TGTGCCAGCAGCTTGGCCCCCTCGGGGGGCGCTATGAACACTGAAGCTTTCTTT	CASSLAPSGGAMNTEAFF
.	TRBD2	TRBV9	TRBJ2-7	TGTGCCAGCAGCGTAGTAGGCGGGGGTGGCGAGCAGTACTTC	CASSVVGGGGEQYF
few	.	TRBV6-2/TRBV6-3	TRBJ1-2	TGTGCCAGCAGTTTATGGACAGAAAATGGCTACACCTTC	CASSLWTENGYTF
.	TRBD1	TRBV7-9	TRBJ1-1	TGTGCCAGCATCGCCGGGACAGCGAACACTGAAGCTTTCTTT	CASIAGTANTEAFF
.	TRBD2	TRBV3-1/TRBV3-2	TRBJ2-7	TGTGCCAGCAGCGGGGGGATAGCGGGATCTGGGTACGAGCAGTACTTC	CASSGGIAGSGYEQYF
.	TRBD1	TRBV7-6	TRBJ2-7	TGTGCCAGCAGCTTATATCCCGCCGGGACAGGGTACGAGCAGTACTTC	CASSLYPAGTGYEQYF
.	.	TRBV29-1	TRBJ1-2	TGCAGCGTAGCCTCTATACAACAGGGCTTGGGTGGCTACACCTTC	CSVASIQQGLGGYTF
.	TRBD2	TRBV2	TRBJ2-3	TGTGCCAGCAGTCCCGGGACTAGCGCTGATACGCAGTATTTT	CASSPGTSADTQYF
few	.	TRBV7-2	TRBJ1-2	TGTGCCAGCAGCCCTGGGGGGGGGAATAACTATGGCTACACCTTC	CASSPGGGNNYGYTF
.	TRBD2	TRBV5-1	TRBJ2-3	TGCGCCAGCAGCTTGGGGCGGGAGATGGATACGCAGTATTTT	CASSLGREMDTQYF
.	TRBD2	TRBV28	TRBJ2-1	TGTGCCAGCAGTTTGGAAGCGGGAGGAACGAATGAGCAGTTCTTC	CASSLEAGGTNEQFF
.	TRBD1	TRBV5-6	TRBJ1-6	TGTGCCAGCAGCTTGGGACAGGGTTTGGCTTCACCCCTCCACTTT	CASSLGQGLASPLHF
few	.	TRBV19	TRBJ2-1	TGTGCCAGTAGTATCGGTACGGTCTCCTACAATGAGCAGTTCTTC	CASSIGTVSYNEQFF